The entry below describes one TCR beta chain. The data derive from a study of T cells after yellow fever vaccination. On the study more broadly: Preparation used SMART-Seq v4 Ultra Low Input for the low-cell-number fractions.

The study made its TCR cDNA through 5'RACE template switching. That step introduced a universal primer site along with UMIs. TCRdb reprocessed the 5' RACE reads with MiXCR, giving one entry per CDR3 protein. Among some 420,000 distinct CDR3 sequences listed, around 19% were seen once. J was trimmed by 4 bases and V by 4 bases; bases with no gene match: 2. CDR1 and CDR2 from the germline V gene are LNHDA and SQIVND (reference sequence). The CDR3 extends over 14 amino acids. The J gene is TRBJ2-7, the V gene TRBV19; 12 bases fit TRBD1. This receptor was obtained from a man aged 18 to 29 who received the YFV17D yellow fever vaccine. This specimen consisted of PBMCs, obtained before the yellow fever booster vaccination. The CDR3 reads CASSTGQGAYEQYF. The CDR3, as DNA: TGTGCCAGTAGTACGGGACAGGGGGCGTACGAGCAGTACTTC.